This TCR beta chain appears in the sequencing data of a study of technical replicates of blood from several donors. CDR3 length: 16 amino acids. CDR1 and CDR2 (germline): LGHNA, YNFKEQ. V trimming: 1 base; J trimming: 5 bases; junction bases outside the gene matches: 9. The data were produced by immunoSEQ multiplex PCR, yet TCRdb's version contains in-frame clones alone and is incomplete. The table includes 74,000 or so clones, 75% to 95% detected once. This TCR came from a human donor in good health. This rearrangement joins TRBV4-2 to TRBJ2-5; 8 nucleotides line up with TRBD2. The sample comprised T cells isolated from PBMCs. CDR3 sequence reads: CASSQAGGARGETQYF. The CDR3, as DNA: TGTGCCAGCAGCCAAGCCGGGGGGGCCCGGGGGGAGACCCAGTACTTC.